The source of this T cell receptor beta chain is a study of blood T cells in healthy people across ages. Whole-study findings and limits: Strong correlation was found linking TCR beta diversity to naive T cell percentage. Per million T cells, the diversity of TCR beta decreased roughly linearly as age advanced.

The people who gave samples were healthy Caucasians from Russia, aged about 6 to 95. Per sample, extraction of total RNA gave at least 5.5 micrograms in every case. To note about this clonotype: What it recognizes is unknown.

The germline CDR1 and CDR2 sequences are SGHTA and FQGNSA. V was clipped by 5 bases and J by 0 bases, with 17 bases between them. This CDR3 comprises 18 residues. A J-beta primer mix and a sample-barcoded 5' primer were used in a second PCR of about 6 to 12 cycles. TCRdb used MiXCR to reprocess the 5' RACE reads, holding one entry per CDR3 protein. The sample records 1.5 million to 2 million distinct CDR3 sequences, about 31% being singletons. V and J are TRBV7-2 and TRBJ2-6; D is unclear. Sequenced material: blood. The receptor was derived from a woman aged 25 to 45 in good health. The CDR3 loop reads CASSLVVGSSSGANVLTF. For the CDR3, the DNA is TGTGCCAGCAGCCTGGTAGTGGGATCAAGCTCTGGGGCCAACGTCCTGACTTTC.